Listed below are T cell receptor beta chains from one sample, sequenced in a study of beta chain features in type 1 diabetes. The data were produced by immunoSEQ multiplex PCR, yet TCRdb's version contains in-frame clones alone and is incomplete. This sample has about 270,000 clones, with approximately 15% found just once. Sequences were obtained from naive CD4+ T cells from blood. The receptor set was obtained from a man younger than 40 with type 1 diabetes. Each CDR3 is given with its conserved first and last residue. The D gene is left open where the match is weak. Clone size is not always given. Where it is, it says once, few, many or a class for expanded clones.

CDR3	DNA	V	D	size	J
CASSFGTSSYEQYF	TGTGCCAGCAGCTTCGGGACTAGCTCCTACGAGCAGTACTTC	TRBV9	TRBD2	-	TRBJ2-7
CASSLAKGEETQYF	TGCGCCAGCAGCTTGGCCAAGGGGGAAGAGACCCAGTACTTC	TRBV5-1	-	-	TRBJ2-5
CASTEQGLQETQYF	TGCGCCAGCACGGAACAGGGTTTACAAGAGACCCAGTACTTC	TRBV5-1	-	few	TRBJ2-5
CASSPAPGTGQEEKLFF	TGTGCCAGCTCACCAGCCCCCGGGACAGGGCAGGAGGAGAAACTGTTTTTT	TRBV18	TRBD1	few	TRBJ1-4
CASSPPSSGGDNEQFF	TGTGCCAGCTCACCACCCTCCAGCGGAGGAGACAATGAGCAGTTCTTC	TRBV18	-	-	TRBJ2-1
CASSGTGRDEQYF	TGTGCCAGCAGTGGGACAGGGAGGGACGAGCAGTACTTC	TRBV25-1	-	-	TRBJ2-7
CASGRGSNTGELFF	TGTGCCAGCGGTCGAGGGTCGAACACCGGGGAGCTGTTTTTT	TRBV2	-	few	TRBJ2-2
CASSQESNTGELFF	TGCGCCAGCAGCCAGGAGAGTAACACCGGGGAGCTGTTTTTT	TRBV4-3	-	-	TRBJ2-2
CASSSLQGATYIQYF	TGCGCCAGCAGCTCTTTACAGGGGGCAACGTACATTCAGTACTTC	TRBV5-1	TRBD1	few	TRBJ2-4
CASSPGNPKSYTF	TGCGCCAGCAGCCCCGGGAACCCGAAGAGCTACACCTTC	TRBV5-1	-	-	TRBJ1-2
CASRRGSGSSYNEQFF	TGTGCCAGCAGACGAGGGAGCGGGAGCTCCTACAATGAGCAGTTCTTC	TRBV27	TRBD2	few	TRBJ2-1
CASRIQGQETQYF	TGTGCCAGCAGAATTCAGGGTCAAGAGACCCAGTACTTC	TRBV28	-	few	TRBJ2-5
CSVHTGERNTQYF	TGCAGCGTTCACACGGGAGAGAGAAATACGCAGTATTTT	TRBV29-1	-	few	TRBJ2-3
CSVGRTPYEQYF	TGCAGCGTTGGCAGGACACCCTACGAGCAGTACTTC	TRBV29-1	-	-	TRBJ2-7
CATSGSGRYNEQFF	TGTGCCACAAGCGGGAGCGGGCGATACAATGAGCAGTTCTTC	TRBV15	TRBD2	-	TRBJ2-1
CASSVGQGIRNTIYF	TGTGCCAGCAGCGTAGGCCAGGGGATACGGAACACCATATATTTT	TRBV9	-	-	TRBJ1-3
CASSFGHAGEQFF	TGTGCCAGCAGCTTTGGTCACGCGGGAGAGCAGTTCTTC	TRBV5-4	-	-	TRBJ2-1
CASSQDQGPGNTIYF	TGCGCCAGCAGCCAAGATCAGGGGCCCGGAAACACCATATATTTT	TRBV4-3	-	few	TRBJ1-3
CSVEMSLPSGRNPPYEQYF	TGCAGCGTTGAAATGAGTCTCCCTAGCGGGAGAAACCCCCCCTACGAGCAGTACTTC	TRBV29-1	TRBD2	-	TRBJ2-7
CASSQGQPQHF	TGTGCCAGCAGCCAGGGTCAGCCCCAGCATTTT	TRBV28	-	few	TRBJ1-5
CASSAGTGNTEAFF	TGTGCCAGCAGTGCAGGGACAGGGAACACTGAAGCTTTCTTT	TRBV2	TRBD1	few	TRBJ1-1
CASSLRRLAGGQETQYF	TGCGCCAGCAGCCTTCGCCGACTAGCGGGAGGGCAAGAGACCCAGTACTTC	TRBV5-1	TRBD2	-	TRBJ2-5
CASKVGTGVTGELFF	TGTGCCAGCAAGGTTGGGACAGGGGTAACCGGGGAGCTGTTTTTT	TRBV6-1	TRBD1	few	TRBJ2-2
CASSSLTSGDYEQYF	TGTGCCAGCAGTTCCCTCACTAGCGGCGACTACGAGCAGTACTTC	TRBV27	TRBD2	-	TRBJ2-7
CAISKEGDHQPQHF	TGTGCCATCAGTAAAGAGGGGGACCATCAGCCCCAGCATTTT	TRBV10-3	-	-	TRBJ1-5
CASSSVQGRGSGANVLTF	TGTGCCAGCAGTTCAGTACAGGGAAGAGGCTCTGGGGCCAACGTCCTGACTTTC	TRBV28	-	-	TRBJ2-6
CASSSLGVAPYEQYF	TGTGCCAGCAGTTCCCTCGGTGTAGCCCCTTACGAGCAGTACTTC	TRBV27	-	-	TRBJ2-7
CASSLPGTYEQYF	TGTGCCAGCAGCCTACCCGGGACCTACGAGCAGTACTTC	TRBV5-4	-	-	TRBJ2-7
CASKKNGLRPEQYF	TGTGCCAGCAAAAAAAACGGACTCAGGCCCGAGCAGTACTTC	TRBV28	-	few	TRBJ2-7
CASSIELGWEPQHF	TGTGCCAGTAGTATAGAACTAGGTTGGGAGCCCCAGCATTTT	TRBV19	-	few	TRBJ1-5
CASSSRLAGRYEQYF	TGTGCCAGCAGTTCCAGACTAGCGGGAAGGTACGAGCAGTACTTC	TRBV27	TRBD2	-	TRBJ2-7
CSVEDLWQGGYEQYF	TGCAGCGTTGAAGATCTCTGGCAGGGTGGCTACGAGCAGTACTTC	TRBV29-1	-	-	TRBJ2-7
CASSYTGGRDGYTF	TGTGCCAGCAGCTACACAGGGGGACGGGATGGCTACACCTTC	TRBV14	TRBD1	-	TRBJ1-2
CASTVQQPSSYNEQFF	TGTGCCAGCACCGTACAACAGCCCAGCTCCTACAATGAGCAGTTCTTC	TRBV4-2	-	-	TRBJ2-1
CSINRVGDGYTF	TGCAGCATAAACAGGGTGGGGGATGGCTACACCTTC	TRBV29-1	-	-	TRBJ1-2
CASSNGYGYTF	TGTGCCAGCAGCAACGGCTATGGCTACACCTTC	TRBV21-1	-	-	TRBJ1-2
CSVSGQGIDTQYF	TGCAGCGTTTCGGGACAGGGGATAGATACGCAGTATTTT	TRBV29-1	TRBD1	many	TRBJ2-3
CASSVSPSTDTQYF	TGTGCCAGCAGCGTTAGTCCTAGCACAGATACGCAGTATTTT	TRBV9	-	few	TRBJ2-3
CASSLNLDRVYEQYF	TGCGCCAGCAGCTTGAACTTGGACAGGGTCTACGAGCAGTACTTC	TRBV5-1	TRBD1	-	TRBJ2-7
CASSPPGYEQYF	TGTGCCAGCAGCCCACCCGGCTACGAGCAGTACTTC	TRBV28	-	-	TRBJ2-7
CASSPAGTGGVGGYTF	TGTGCCAGCAGCCCCGCCGGGACAGGGGGCGTTGGTGGCTACACCTTC	TRBV28	TRBD1	few	TRBJ1-2
CASSGRDSPYNEQFF	TGTGCCAGCAGTGGCCGGGACAGTCCTTACAATGAGCAGTTCTTC	TRBV2	TRBD1	few	TRBJ2-1
CASTAGDLYEQYF	TGTGCCAGCACGGCGGGAGACCTCTACGAGCAGTACTTC	TRBV28	TRBD2	few	TRBJ2-7
CASSPGTSAAGQPQHF	TGCGCCAGCAGCCCCGGGACATCTGCGGCAGGTCAGCCCCAGCATTTT	TRBV5-1	-	few	TRBJ1-5
CASSLFPPTYEQYF	TGTGCCAGCAGCTTGTTCCCACCGACTTACGAGCAGTACTTC	TRBV5-6	-	-	TRBJ2-7
CSVLSRYTGELFF	TGCAGCGTTCTTAGTAGATATACCGGGGAGCTGTTTTTT	TRBV29-1	-	few	TRBJ2-2
CASSAAGTGEEEQYF	TGCGCCAGCAGCGCAGCCGGGACAGGGGAGGAAGAGCAGTACTTC	TRBV5-1	TRBD1	-	TRBJ2-7
CASSLWGQKNSGANVLTF	TGTGCCAGCAGCTTATGGGGACAGAAAAACTCTGGGGCCAACGTCCTGACTTTC	TRBV7-6	TRBD1	-	TRBJ2-6
CASNLPGQDYSGANVLTF	TGTGCCAGTAACCTTCCGGGACAGGACTACTCTGGGGCCAACGTCCTGACTTTC	TRBV19	TRBD1	-	TRBJ2-6
CASSSTSGSTYEQYF	TGCGCCAGCAGCTCGACTAGCGGGAGTACATACGAGCAGTACTTC	TRBV5-1	TRBD2	few	TRBJ2-7
CASSFSLAGGNTDTQYF	TGTGCCAGCAGCTTCAGTCTAGCGGGAGGCAACACAGATACGCAGTATTTT	TRBV7-2	TRBD2	few	TRBJ2-3